Listed below are T cell receptor beta chains from one sample, sequenced in a study of cytomegalovirus exposure and HLA in healthy donors. Assay: immunoSEQ multiplex PCR; the TCRdb copy retains only in-frame clones and omits some. The table shows fewer than 80,000 clones, with more than 70% occurring only once. The sequencing sample was made of PBMCs. The receptors come from a woman between 40 and 55 years old in good health and CMV-seropositive. The conserved cysteine and the conserved F or W are not part of the CDR3 here. Fields, in order: V gene, J gene, CDR3 protein.

TRBV6-5	TRBJ1-2	ASSYIGQGTRGYT
TRBV6-6	TRBJ2-2	ASSSVGQGNTGELF
TRBV5-4	TRBJ1-2	ASRVGTGGDYGYT
TRBV30	TRBJ1-6	AWRTETLH
TRBV19	TRBJ1-1	ASKPPRGNFMNTEAF
TRBV11-3	TRBJ2-7	ASSPGTDYEQY
TRBV20-1	TRBJ1-2	SASQGYGYT
TRBV4-2	TRBJ2-2	ASSLTQGTNTGELF
TRBV9	TRBJ1-6	ASSPGNNSPLH
TRBV5-4	TRBJ1-2	ASSLDGTGGAGGYT
TRBV4-3	TRBJ1-5	ASSHDDRGNQPQH
TRBV15	TRBJ1-1	ATGQDVLDTEAF
TRBV6-5	TRBJ2-5	ASSDGTEGEQY
TRBV30	TRBJ2-7	AWSVGGESEQY
TRBV6-6	TRBJ2-7	ASSLSLGGGAEGY
TRBV15	TRBJ2-1	ATSSPQFSSYNEQF
TRBV6-5	TRBJ2-3	ASSYFPLDTQY
TRBV19	TRBJ1-2	ASSINLGSYGYT
TRBV21-1	TRBJ1-5	ASSKVRAGRRQPQH
TRBV7-9	TRBJ2-5	SSSPLGETQY
TRBV25-1	TRBJ1-1	ASSEYRDTEAF
TRBV4-3	TRBJ1-2	ASSQDRGGDYGYT
TRBV19	TRBJ1-1	ASSPRTGGVTEAF
TRBV2	TRBJ1-2	ASSPGARGDYGYT
TRBV6-5	TRBJ1-3	ASRDTRSGNTIY
TRBV28	TRBJ1-1	ASSLRKASINTEAF
TRBV28	TRBJ1-2	ASSLGTVYGYT
TRBV7-9	TRBJ1-4	ASSLVAMNEKLF